The 14 T cell receptor beta chains presented below share a single source sample, sequenced in a study of T cells after yellow fever vaccination. TCRdb called the 5' RACE reads again in MiXCR, with one record for every CDR3 protein. The table records about 320,000 distinct CDR3 sequences, 3.5% to 4.5% of them present only once. The source material was PBMCs, sampled 15 days after the yellow fever booster vaccination. These receptor sequences come from a young man who received the YFV17D yellow fever vaccine.

The genes are TRBV30 and TRBJ1-2; D perhaps matches TRBD1 (6 bases). This CDR3 contains 12 residues. The V gene's germline CDR1 is GTSNPN and CDR2 SVGIG (reference sequence). V dropped 3 bases and J dropped 6 bases, with 11 bases sitting between them. The CDR3 DNA is TGTGCCTGGAGCAAGGGGGTAGATGGCTACACCTTC. It codes for CAWSKGVDGYTF.

There are many counts of this clonotype. V and J are TRBV10-3 and TRBJ2-1; possible D gene TRBD1, 6 bases. The V end lost 6 bases, the J end lost 12 bases, and 18 bases lay between the germline ends. This CDR3 spans 13 amino acids. In germline, CDR1 is ENHRY, CDR2 SYGVKD. The DNA for the CDR3 is TGTGCCATCAGGGCAGGGGACCTCTTGAGGCAGTTCTTC. Amino acid sequence: CAIRAGDLLRQFF.

This clonotype was counted many times. V is TRBV5-1 and J is TRBJ1-1; 7 positions agree with TRBD1. CDR1 and CDR2 (germline): SGHRS, YFSETQ. The CDR3 contains 15 residues. The V segment lost 2 bases and the J segment 4 bases; nucleotides outside the gene matches: 8. In DNA form, the CDR3 reads TGCGCCAGCAGCTTTTGGACAGGAGGAGGCACTGAAGCTTTCTTT. This encodes CASSFWTGGGTEAFF.

This clonotype occurred a few times. The chain carries TRBV6-2 or TRBV6-3 and TRBJ2-7, with D perhaps TRBD1 (5 bases). The CDR3 runs 12 residues. Trimming stripped 2 bases from V and 4 bases from J, with 6 bases between. Germline loops: CDR1 MNHEY, CDR2 SVGEGT. CDR3 nucleotide sequence: TGTGCCAGCAGTTACCGACAGTACGAGCAGTACTTC. Its protein product is CASSYRQYEQYF.

This clonotype was recorded a few times. The rearrangement joins TRBV6-5 to TRBJ2-3; 7 nucleotides line up with TRBD2. The J segment lost 8 bases and the V segment lost 0 bases, leaving 14 bases of the junction unmatched. The germline CDR1 and CDR2 sequences are MNHEY and SVGAGI. The CDR3 runs to 17 residues. The CDR3 nucleotides are TGTGCCAGCAGTTACTCGGGGGGGGGAGGTCGGTCGCTTACGCAGTATTTT. Translating gives CASSYSGGGGRSLTQYF.

This clonotype was observed many times. This chain links TRBV5-1 with TRBJ2-7; D is unclear. The CDR3 extends over 13 amino acids. Germline V gives CDR1 SGHRS, CDR2 YFSETQ. V was trimmed by 5 bases and J by 5 bases, leaving 14 bases between them. The CDR3 DNA sequence: TGCGCCAGCAGTCAACGGCGCCCCGACGAGCAGTACTTC. It translates to CASSQRRPDEQYF.

This clonotype was counted at least ten times. This sequence joins TRBV20-1 and TRBJ2-1; 8 nucleotides agree with TRBD2. This CDR3 contains 17 residues. After removal of 0 bases from V and 0 bases from J, the junction contained 7 bases not matched to a gene. Germline-derived CDR1 and CDR2 are DFQATT and SNEGSKA (reference sequence). The CDR3 is CSARDSSGGVSYNEQFF. The CDR3 region has the DNA TGCAGTGCTAGAGATTCCAGCGGGGGAGTCTCCTACAATGAGCAGTTCTTC.

The table lists this clonotype with many counts. CDR3 nucleotides: TGTGCCAGCAGCTTAGCTCCGGGACACCTCTACGAGCAGTACGTC. Its protein is CASSLAPGHLYEQYV. V is TRBV7-2 and J is TRBJ2-7; possibly TRBD1 for D (6 bases). From germline, CDR1 is SGHTA and CDR2 FQGNSA. The ends were cut back, 0 bases at V and 3 bases at J, with 12 bases in the middle. The CDR3 is made up of 15 amino acids.

This clonotype was observed many times. This chain joins TRBV5-1 and TRBJ1-1; the D is unclear. This CDR3 has 14 residues. The germline gives CDR1 SGHRS, CDR2 YFSETQ. Deletions cut 0 bases from V and 2 bases from J, with 8 bases between. This CDR3 is CASSLGVSNTEAFF. As DNA, the CDR3 is TGCGCCAGCAGCTTGGGGGTCAGCAACACTGAAGCTTTCTTT.

This clonotype was picked up many times. This chain connects TRBV5-1 to TRBJ2-3, with D perhaps matching TRBD1 or TRBD2 (5 bases each). Germline lookup yields CDR1 SGHRS and CDR2 YFSETQ. The CDR3 runs to 17 residues. V shed 4 bases and J shed 5 bases, with 23 bases lying between them. This CDR3 is CASSPLEPGPRGDTQYF. The CDR3 DNA follows: TGCGCCAGCAGCCCTCTGGAGCCGGGCCCGAGGGGAGATACGCAGTATTTT.

There are many counts of this clonotype. The V gene is TRBV4-1, the J gene TRBJ2-5, with D uncertain. The length of the CDR3 is 16 residues. V was trimmed by 1 base and J by 3 bases, leaving 15 bases between them. Germline CDR1 and CDR2: MGHRA and YSYEKL. The CDR3 loop reads CASSQGPLGEKETQYF. CDR3 in DNA: TGCGCCAGCAGCCAAGGTCCTCTGGGCGAAAAAGAGACCCAGTACTTC.

In its sample, this clonotype was seen many times. The rearrangement joins TRBV7-2 to TRBJ2-2; D may correspond to TRBD1 or TRBD2 (5 bases each). Per germline, CDR1 SGHTA and CDR2 FQGNSA. There are 14 residues in the CDR3. V was shortened by 7 bases and J by 7 bases, with 16 bases between the two germline ends. The CDR3 protein is CASILTPRGGELFF. In nucleotides, the CDR3 is TGTGCCAGCATCTTGACCCCGAGGGGCGGGGAGCTGTTTTTT.

The V and J genes are TRBV4-1 and TRBJ1-2; 8 bases map to TRBD1. V shed 1 base and J 4 bases; nucleotides not matched to a gene: 11. The CDR3 extends over 17 amino acids. From germline, CDR1 is MGHRA and CDR2 YSYEKL. CDR3 region: CASSQVIVRGQTYGYTF. DNA of the CDR3: TGCGCCAGCAGCCAAGTAATCGTCAGGGGGCAGACCTATGGCTACACCTTC.

This clonotype appeared many times. The chain is built from TRBV10-3 and TRBJ2-7, with TRBD2 as a possible D gene (7 bases). In germline, CDR1 is ENHRY, CDR2 SYGVKD. Trimming removed 4 bases at V and 4 bases at J, with 14 bases between. This CDR3 comprises 14 residues. DNA of the CDR3: TGTGCCATCAGTGTAGAGGCGGGGGCTTACGAGCAGTACGTC. It translates to CAISVEAGAYEQYV.